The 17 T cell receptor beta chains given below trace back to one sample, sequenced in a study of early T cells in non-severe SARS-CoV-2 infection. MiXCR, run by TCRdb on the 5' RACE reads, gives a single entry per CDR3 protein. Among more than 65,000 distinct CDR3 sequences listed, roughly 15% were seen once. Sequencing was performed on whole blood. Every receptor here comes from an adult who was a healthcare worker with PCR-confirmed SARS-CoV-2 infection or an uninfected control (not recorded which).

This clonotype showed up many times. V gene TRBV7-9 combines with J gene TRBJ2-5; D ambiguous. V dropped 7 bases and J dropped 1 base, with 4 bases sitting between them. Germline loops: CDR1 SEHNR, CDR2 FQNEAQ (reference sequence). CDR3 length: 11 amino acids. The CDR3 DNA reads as TGTGCCAGCACCCCCCAAGAGACCCAGTACTTC. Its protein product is CASTPQETQYF.

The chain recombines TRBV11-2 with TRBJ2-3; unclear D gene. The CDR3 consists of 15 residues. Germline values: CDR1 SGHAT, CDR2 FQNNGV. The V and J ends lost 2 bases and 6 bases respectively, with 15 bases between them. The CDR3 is CASSLSWDSADTQYF. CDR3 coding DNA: TGTGCCAGCAGCTTATCATGGGATTCGGCGGATACGCAGTATTTT.

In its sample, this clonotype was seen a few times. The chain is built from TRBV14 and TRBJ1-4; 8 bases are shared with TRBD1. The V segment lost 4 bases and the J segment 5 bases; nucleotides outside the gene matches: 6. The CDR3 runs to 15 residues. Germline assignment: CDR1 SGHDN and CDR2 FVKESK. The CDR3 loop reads CASSPGGDRNEKLFF. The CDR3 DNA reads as TGTGCCAGCAGCCCAGGGGGGGACAGGAATGAAAAACTGTTTTTT.

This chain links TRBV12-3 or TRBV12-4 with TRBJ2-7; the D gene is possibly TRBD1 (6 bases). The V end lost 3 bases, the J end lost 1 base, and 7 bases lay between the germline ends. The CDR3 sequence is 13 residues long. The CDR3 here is CASSFTGSYEQYF. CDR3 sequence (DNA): TGTGCCAGCAGTTTTACAGGGTCCTACGAGCAGTACTTC.

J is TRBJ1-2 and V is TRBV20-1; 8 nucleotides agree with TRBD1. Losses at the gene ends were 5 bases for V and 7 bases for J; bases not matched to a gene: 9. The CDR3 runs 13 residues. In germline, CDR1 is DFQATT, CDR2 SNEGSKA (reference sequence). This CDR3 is CSAPRQGKAGYTF. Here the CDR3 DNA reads TGCAGTGCTCCGCGACAGGGGAAGGCTGGCTACACCTTC.

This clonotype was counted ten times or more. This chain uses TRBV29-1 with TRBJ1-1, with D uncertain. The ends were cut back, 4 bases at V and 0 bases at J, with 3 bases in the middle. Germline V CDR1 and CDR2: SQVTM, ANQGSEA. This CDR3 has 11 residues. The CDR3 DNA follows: TGCAGCGTTGGCCTGAACACTGAAGCTTTCTTT. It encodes CSVGLNTEAFF.

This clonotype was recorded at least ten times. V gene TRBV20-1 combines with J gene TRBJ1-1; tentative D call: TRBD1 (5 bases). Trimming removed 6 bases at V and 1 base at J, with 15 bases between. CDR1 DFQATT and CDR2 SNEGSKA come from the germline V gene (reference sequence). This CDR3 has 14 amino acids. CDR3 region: CSAPPQGANTEAFF. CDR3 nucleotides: TGCAGTGCCCCCCCCCAGGGAGCGAACACTGAAGCTTTCTTT.

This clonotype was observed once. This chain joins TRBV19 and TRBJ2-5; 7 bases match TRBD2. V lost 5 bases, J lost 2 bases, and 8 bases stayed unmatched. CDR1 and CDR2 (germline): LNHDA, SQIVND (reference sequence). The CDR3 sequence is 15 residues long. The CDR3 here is CASSLAGVNQETQYF. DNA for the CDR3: TGTGCCAGTAGTCTGGCGGGGGTCAATCAAGAGACCCAGTACTTC. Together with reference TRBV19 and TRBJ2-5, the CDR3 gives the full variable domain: DGGITQSPKYLFRKEGQNVTLSCEQNLNHDAMYWYRQDPGQGLRLIYYSQIVNDFQKGDIAEGYSVSREKKESFPLTVTSAQKNPTAFYLCASSLAGVNQETQYFGPGTRLLVL.

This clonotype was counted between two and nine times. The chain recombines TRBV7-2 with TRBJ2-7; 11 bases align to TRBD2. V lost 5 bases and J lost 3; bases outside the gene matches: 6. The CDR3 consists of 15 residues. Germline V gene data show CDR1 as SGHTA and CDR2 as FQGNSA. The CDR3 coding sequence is TGTGCCAGCAGCGTGACTAGCGGGGACAACTACGAGCAGTACTTC. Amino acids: CASSVTSGDNYEQYF. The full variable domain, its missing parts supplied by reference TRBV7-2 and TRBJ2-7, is GAGVSQSPSNKVTEKGKDVELRCDPISGHTALYWYRQSLGQGLEFLIYFQGNSAPDKSGLPSDRFSAERTGGSVSTLTIQRTQQEDSAVYLCASSVTSGDNYEQYFGPGTRLTVT.

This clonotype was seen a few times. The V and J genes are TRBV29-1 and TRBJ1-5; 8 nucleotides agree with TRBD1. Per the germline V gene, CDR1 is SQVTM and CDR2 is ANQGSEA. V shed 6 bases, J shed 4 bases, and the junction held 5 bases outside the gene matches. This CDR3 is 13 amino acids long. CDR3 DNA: TGCAGCGTGGAGGGACAGGTGAATCAGCCCCAGCATTTT. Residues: CSVEGQVNQPQHF.

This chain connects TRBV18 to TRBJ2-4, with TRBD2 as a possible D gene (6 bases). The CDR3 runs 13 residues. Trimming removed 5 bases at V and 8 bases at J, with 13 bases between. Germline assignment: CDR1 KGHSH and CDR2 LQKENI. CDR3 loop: CASSSGVGDIQYF. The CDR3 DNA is TGTGCCAGCTCATCGGGAGTGGGAGACATTCAGTACTTC. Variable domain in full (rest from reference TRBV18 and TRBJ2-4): NAGVMQNPRHLVRRRGQEARLRCSPMKGHSHVYWYRQLPEEGLKFMVYLQKENIIDESGMPKERFSAEFPKEGPSILRIQQVVRGDSAAYFCASSSGVGDIQYFGAGTRLSVL.

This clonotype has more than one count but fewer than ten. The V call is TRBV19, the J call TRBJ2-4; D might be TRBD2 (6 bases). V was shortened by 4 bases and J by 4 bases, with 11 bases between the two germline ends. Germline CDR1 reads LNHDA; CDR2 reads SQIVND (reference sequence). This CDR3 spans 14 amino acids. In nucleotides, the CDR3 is TGTGCCAGTAGTAAATTGGGGGGAAAAAACATTCAGTACTTC. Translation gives CASSKLGGKNIQYF. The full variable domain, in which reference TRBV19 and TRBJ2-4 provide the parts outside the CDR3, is DGGITQSPKYLFRKEGQNVTLSCEQNLNHDAMYWYRQDPGQGLRLIYYSQIVNDFQKGDIAEGYSVSREKKESFPLTVTSAQKNPTAFYLCASSKLGGKNIQYFGAGTRLSVL.

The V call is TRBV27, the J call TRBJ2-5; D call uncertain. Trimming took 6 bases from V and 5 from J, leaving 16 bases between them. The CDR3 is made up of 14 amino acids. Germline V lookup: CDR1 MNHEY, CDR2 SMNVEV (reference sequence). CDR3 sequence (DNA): TGTGCCAGCAGCTTCACCTGGAACGGGGAGACCCAGTACTTC. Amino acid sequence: CASSFTWNGETQYF.

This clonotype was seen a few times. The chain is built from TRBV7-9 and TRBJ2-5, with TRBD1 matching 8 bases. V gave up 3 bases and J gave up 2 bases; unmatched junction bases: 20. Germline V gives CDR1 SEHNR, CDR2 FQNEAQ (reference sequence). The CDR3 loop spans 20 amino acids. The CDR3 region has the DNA TGTGCCAGCAGCTTTAACCGCCGGGACAGGACCTTGGGCACTCAAGAGACCCAGTACTTC. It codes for CASSFNRRDRTLGTQETQYF.

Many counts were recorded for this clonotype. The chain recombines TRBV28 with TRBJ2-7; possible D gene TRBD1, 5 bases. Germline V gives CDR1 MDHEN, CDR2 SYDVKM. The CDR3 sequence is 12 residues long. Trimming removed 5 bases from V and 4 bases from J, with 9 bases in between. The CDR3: CASSQGKYEQYF. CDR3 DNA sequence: TGTGCCAGCAGTCAGGGAAAATACGAGCAGTACTTC. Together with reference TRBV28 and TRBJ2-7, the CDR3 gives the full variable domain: DVKVTQSSRYLVKRTGEKVFLECVQDMDHENMFWYRQDPGLGLRLIYFSYDVKMKEKGDIPEGYSVSREKKERFSLILESASTNQTSMYLCASSQGKYEQYFGPGTRLTVT.

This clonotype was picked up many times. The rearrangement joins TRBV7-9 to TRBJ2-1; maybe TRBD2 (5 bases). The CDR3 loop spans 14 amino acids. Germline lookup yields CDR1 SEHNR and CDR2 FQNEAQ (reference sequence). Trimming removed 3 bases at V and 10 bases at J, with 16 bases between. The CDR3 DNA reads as TGTGCCAGCAGCTTCCGCACCGGGAAGCGGGAGCAGTTCTTC. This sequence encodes CASSFRTGKREQFF.

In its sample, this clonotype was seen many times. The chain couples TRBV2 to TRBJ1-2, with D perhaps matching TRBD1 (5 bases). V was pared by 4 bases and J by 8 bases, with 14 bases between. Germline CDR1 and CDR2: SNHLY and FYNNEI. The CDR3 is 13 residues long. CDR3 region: CASSGAGRGGYTF. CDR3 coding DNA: TGTGCCAGCAGTGGGGCAGGGCGTGGAGGCTACACCTTC.